This TCR beta chain comes out of a study of blood T cell repertoires in COVID-19 (dated by TCRdb to the early 2020s). Regarding the research as a whole: Samples covering the acute and convalescent phases of COVID-19 were provided by collaborators in the United States, Italy and Spain. Nearly every sample came with metadata listing a de-identified subject ID, COVID-19 status, age in years and sex. The prospective study material was composed of cDNA or gDNA derived from T cells, B-cell-depleted T cells, or PBMCs. The samples were drawn from two sources: the first 160 participants of the ongoing ImmuneRACE study, and 1,200 or so subjects contributed by 6 global collaborators. Subjects who had been exposed to COVID-19, were actively infected with it, or had recovered from it provided the deeply sampled blood TCRbeta repertoires that made up the dataset. Where available, HLA class I and class II types were obtained from metadata supplied by the sample provider rather than from assay-based typing. A freely available public database, intended as a resource for researchers studying the immune response to SARS-CoV-2, is where the repertoires were released. General conclusions and limits of the study: Clinical and demographic metadata were provided uncurated, with the amount varying by source and participant.

Only a few counts were recorded for this clone. The specificity of this receptor is unknown. It has no much larger one-base neighbor in the sample; base qualities were not kept. Whole blood was collected in K2EDTA tubes by collaborating institutions according to the institutions' own protocols. For TCRbeta analysis, collaborator samples were shipped as frozen whole blood, as isolated PBMCs, or as DNA extracted from either sample type. CDR1 and CDR2 are read off the germline V gene as MGHRA and YSYEKL. V was cut back by 5 bases and J by 7 bases, leaving a gap of 20 bases between them. CDR3 length: 15 amino acids, cysteine to phenylalanine. This entry keeps only the CDR3 DNA: 45 bases, framed from base 1. TCRbeta CDR3 regions were amplified from genomic DNA using the immunoSEQ Assay, a bias-controlled multiplex PCR. Under the source paper's analysis protocol: The number of nucleated cells in each sample was estimated from the amplification of reference gene primers within the assay. To quantify the absolute abundance of each unique TCRbeta CDR3 rearrangement, sequence reads were collapsed and filtered. For each sample, productive Simpson clonality was calculated as the square root of Simpson's diversity index across productive rearrangements. TCRdb retrieved this table from immuneACCESS and kept in-frame rearrangements only. Not all clones are present; in checked studies, unresolved V genes account for under half, and no reason is known for the remainder. Clone size and V and J calls were adopted from that table, with D and trimming inferred from the DNA. The sample table contains about 230,000 clones; only one count was recorded for more than 75% of them. Clones ranked in the top ten supply over 0.95% of the sample.

The sequence was obtained from a man aged 35 to 55 with acute or convalescent COVID-19. The rearrangement joined TRBV4-1 to TRBJ2-5; the D gene cannot be resolved beyond TRBD1 or TRBD2, each matching 5 bases. The material sequenced was peripheral blood. The DNA reads as follows: TGCGCCAGCAGCGAAGGGGAGTGGGGAAGCGCGACCCAGTACTTC. This gives the protein CASSEGEWGSATQYF.